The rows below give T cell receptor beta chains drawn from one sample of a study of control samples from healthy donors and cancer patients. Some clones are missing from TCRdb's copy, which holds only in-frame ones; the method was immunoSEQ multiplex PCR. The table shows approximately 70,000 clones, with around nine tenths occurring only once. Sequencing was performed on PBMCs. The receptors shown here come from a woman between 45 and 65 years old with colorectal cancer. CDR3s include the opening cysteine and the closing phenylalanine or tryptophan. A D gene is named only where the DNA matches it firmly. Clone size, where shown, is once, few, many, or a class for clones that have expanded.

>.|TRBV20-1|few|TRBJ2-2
CSASGNTGELFF
TGCAGTGCTAGTGGGAACACCGGGGAGCTGTTTTTT
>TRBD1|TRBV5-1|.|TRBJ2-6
CASSLDGTGEGANVLTF
TGCGCCAGCAGCTTGGATGGGACAGGGGAGGGGGCCAACGTCCTGACTTTC
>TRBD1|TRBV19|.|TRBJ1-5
CASRPGQANQPQHF
TGTGCCAGTAGACCGGGACAGGCAAATCAGCCCCAGCATTTT
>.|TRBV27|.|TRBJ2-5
CASSFGRGGGETQYF
TGTGCCAGCAGTTTTGGCCGGGGAGGGGGTGAGACCCAGTACTTC
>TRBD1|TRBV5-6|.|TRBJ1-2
CASRSDRGIGYGYTF
TGTGCCAGCAGATCCGACAGGGGAATCGGGTATGGCTACACCTTC
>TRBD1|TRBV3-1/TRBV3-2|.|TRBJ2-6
CASSQRGQTSGANVLTF
TGTGCCAGCAGCCAGAGGGGACAGACCTCTGGGGCCAACGTCCTGACTTTC
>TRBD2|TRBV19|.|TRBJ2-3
CASSTPRGRALGTDTQYF
TGTGCCAGTAGTACCCCACGCGGGAGGGCCCTCGGGACAGATACGCAGTATTTT
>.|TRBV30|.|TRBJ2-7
CAWSKPVPLEQYF
TGTGCCTGGAGTAAACCGGTACCTCTCGAGCAGTACTTC
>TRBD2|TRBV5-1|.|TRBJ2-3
CASSLGPLAGVGRDTQYF
TGCGCCAGCAGCTTGGGGCCCCTAGCGGGGGTCGGGCGGGATACGCAGTATTTT
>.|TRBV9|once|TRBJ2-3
CASSADRYTDTQYF
TGTGCCAGCAGCGCGGACAGATACACAGATACGCAGTATTTT
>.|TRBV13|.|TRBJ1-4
CASSLGATNEKLFF
TGTGCCAGCAGCTTAGGAGCAACTAATGAAAAACTGTTTTTT
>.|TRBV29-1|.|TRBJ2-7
CSVTAVGVKVEQYF
TGCAGCGTAACCGCTGTAGGAGTAAAAGTCGAGCAGTACTTC
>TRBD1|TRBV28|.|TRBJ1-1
CASSYYRGAGMNTEAFF
TGTGCCAGCAGTTATTACAGGGGGGCGGGAATGAACACTGAAGCTTTCTTT
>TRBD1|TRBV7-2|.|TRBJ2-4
CASSLSPGGENIQYF
TGTGCCAGCAGCTTATCCCCAGGGGGCGAAAACATTCAGTACTTC
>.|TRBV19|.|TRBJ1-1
CASSIGGPVTEAFF
TGTGCCAGTAGTATAGGGGGACCCGTCACTGAAGCTTTCTTT
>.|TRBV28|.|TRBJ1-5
CASRSSRDLGPQHF
TGTGCCAGCAGGTCTTCCAGGGACCTGGGGCCCCAGCATTTT
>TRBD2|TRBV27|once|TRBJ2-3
CASYTPLAGGPDTQYF
TGTGCCAGCTACACCCCCTTAGCGGGAGGGCCAGATACGCAGTATTTT
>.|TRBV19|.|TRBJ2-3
CASSTNGRADTQYF
TGTGCCAGTAGTACCAATGGGCGGGCAGATACGCAGTATTTT
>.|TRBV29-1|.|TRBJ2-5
CSVEGFDQETQYF
TGCAGCGTTGAAGGCTTCGACCAAGAGACCCAGTACTTC
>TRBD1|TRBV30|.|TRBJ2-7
CAWSPGGLPDPEYF
TGTGCCTGGAGTCCAGGGGGCCTCCCTGATCCGGAGTACTTC
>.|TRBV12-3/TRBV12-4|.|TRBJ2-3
CASSLPTADTQYF
TGTGCCAGCAGTCTACCTACTGCAGATACGCAGTATTTT
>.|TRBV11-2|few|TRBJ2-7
CASSRYEQTYEQYF
TGTGCCAGCAGCCGATATGAGCAGACCTACGAGCAGTACTTC
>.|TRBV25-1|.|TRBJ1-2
CASSARGGSYGYTF
TGTGCCAGCAGTGCCAGAGGAGGAAGCTATGGCTACACCTTC
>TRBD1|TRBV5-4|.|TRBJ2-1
CASSPMSAGGSSYNEQFF
TGTGCCAGCAGCCCGATGTCGGCAGGGGGTAGCTCCTACAATGAGCAGTTCTTC
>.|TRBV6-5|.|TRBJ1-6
CASSSGEGSPLHF
TGTGCCAGCAGTTCAGGGGAGGGTTCACCCCTCCACTTT
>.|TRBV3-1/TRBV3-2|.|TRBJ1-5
CASSQAAGNQPQHF
TGTGCCAGCAGCCAAGCCGCTGGCAATCAGCCCCAGCATTTT
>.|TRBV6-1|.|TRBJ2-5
CASSEAAVQYF
TGTGCCAGCAGTGAAGCAGCAGTCCAGTACTTC
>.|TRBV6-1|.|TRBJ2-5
CATGSGARAQYF
TGTGCCACGGGATCCGGGGCGCGGGCCCAGTACTTC
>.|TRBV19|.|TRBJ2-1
CASSPQQGSYNEQFF
TGTGCCAGTAGTCCACAACAGGGCTCCTACAATGAGCAGTTCTTC
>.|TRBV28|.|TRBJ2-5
CASCRGSQETQYF
TGTGCCAGCTGCAGGGGATCCCAAGAGACCCAGTACTTC
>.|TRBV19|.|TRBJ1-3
CASDGQLGNTIYF
TGTGCCAGTGATGGACAGCTTGGAAACACCATATATTTT
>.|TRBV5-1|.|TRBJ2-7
CASSLAEGGLLYEQYF
TGCGCCAGCAGCTTGGCGGAGGGGGGACTACTCTACGAGCAGTACTTC
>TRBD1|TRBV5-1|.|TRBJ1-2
CASSLVSGTGYTIHYGYTF
TGCGCCAGCAGCTTGGTTAGCGGGACAGGGTACACCATCCACTATGGCTACACCTTC
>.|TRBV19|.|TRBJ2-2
CASSILGGLAHGELFF
TGTGCCAGTAGTATTTTGGGGGGCCTAGCTCACGGGGAGCTGTTTTTT
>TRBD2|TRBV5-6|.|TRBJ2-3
CASSTRTSGRTSGTQYF
TGTGCCAGCAGCACGAGGACTAGCGGGCGCACCTCGGGTACGCAGTATTTT
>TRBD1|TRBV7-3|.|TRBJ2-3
CASSLKPLGQGRRSASTDTQYF
TGTGCCAGCAGCTTAAAACCCCTTGGACAGGGAAGGCGATCTGCTAGCACAGATACGCAGTATTTT
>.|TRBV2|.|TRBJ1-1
CASTTGEGTEAFF
TGTGCCAGCACCACGGGGGAAGGCACTGAAGCTTTCTTT
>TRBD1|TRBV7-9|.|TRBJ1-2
CASSPGTGVGGYTF
TGTGCCAGCAGCCCCGGGACAGGGGTAGGCGGCTACACCTTC
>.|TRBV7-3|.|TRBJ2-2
CASSQQGSGELFF
TGTGCCAGCAGCCAGCAGGGGTCCGGGGAGCTGTTTTTT
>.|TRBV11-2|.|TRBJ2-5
CASSPRVADQETQYF
TGTGCCAGCAGCCCCCGCGTAGCGGACCAAGAGACCCAGTACTTC
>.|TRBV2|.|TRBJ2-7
CASSGRADEQYF
TGTGCCAGCAGTGGCAGGGCTGACGAGCAGTACTTC
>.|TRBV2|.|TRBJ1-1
CASSEAKNLNTEAFF
TGTGCCAGCAGTGAAGCGAAGAATCTGAACACTGAAGCTTTCTTT
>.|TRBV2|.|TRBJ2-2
CASMDRLGELFF
TGTGCCAGCATGGACAGATTGGGGGAGCTGTTTTTT
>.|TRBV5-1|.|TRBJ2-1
CASSVGLRGNEQFF
TGCGCCAGCAGCGTGGGCCTCCGGGGGAATGAGCAGTTCTTC
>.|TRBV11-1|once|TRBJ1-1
CASSLLGQQNTEAFF
TGTGCCAGCAGCTTATTGGGCCAGCAGAACACTGAAGCTTTCTTT
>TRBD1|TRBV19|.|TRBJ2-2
CASRGDRGTAGELFF
TGTGCCAGTAGAGGGGACAGGGGAACCGCCGGGGAGCTGTTTTTT
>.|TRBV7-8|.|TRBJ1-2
CASSLALGAGISDYGYTF
TGTGCCAGCAGCTTAGCCTTGGGGGCAGGGATCAGCGACTATGGCTACACCTTC
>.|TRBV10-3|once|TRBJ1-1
CAISDPTENTEAFF
TGTGCCATCAGTGACCCGACAGAGAACACTGAAGCTTTCTTT
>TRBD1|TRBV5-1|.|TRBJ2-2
CASSLAQGDTGELFF
TGCGCCAGCAGCTTGGCCCAGGGGGACACCGGGGAGCTGTTTTTT
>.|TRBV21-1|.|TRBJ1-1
CASSNYAVNTEAFF
TGTGCCAGCAGCAACTATGCGGTGAACACTGAAGCTTTCTTT